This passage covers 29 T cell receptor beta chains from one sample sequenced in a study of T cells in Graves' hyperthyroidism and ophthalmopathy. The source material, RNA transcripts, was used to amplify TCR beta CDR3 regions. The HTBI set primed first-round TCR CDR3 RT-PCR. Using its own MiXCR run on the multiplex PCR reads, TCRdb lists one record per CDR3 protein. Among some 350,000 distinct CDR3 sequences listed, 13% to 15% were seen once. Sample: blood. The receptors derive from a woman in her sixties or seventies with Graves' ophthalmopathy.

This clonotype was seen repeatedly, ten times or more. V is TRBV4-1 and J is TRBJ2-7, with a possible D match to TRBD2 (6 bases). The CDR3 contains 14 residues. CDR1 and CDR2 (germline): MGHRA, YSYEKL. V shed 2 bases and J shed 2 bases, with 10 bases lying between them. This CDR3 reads CASSQFGGTYEQYF. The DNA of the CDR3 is TGCGCCAGCAGCCAATTCGGGGGAACCTACGAGCAGTACTTC.

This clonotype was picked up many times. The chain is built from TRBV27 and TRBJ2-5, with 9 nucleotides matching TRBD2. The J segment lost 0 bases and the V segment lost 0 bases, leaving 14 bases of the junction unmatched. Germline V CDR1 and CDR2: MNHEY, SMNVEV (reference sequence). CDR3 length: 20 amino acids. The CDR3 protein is CASSLSYPTSGSPYQETQYF. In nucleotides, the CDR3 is TGTGCCAGCAGTTTATCCTACCCGACTAGCGGATCACCGTACCAAGAGACCCAGTACTTC.

CDR3 amino acids: CASSEPGTGELFF. CDR3 DNA sequence: TGTGCCAGCAGTGAACCAGGGACCGGGGAGCTGTTTTTT. The chain couples TRBV6-1 to TRBJ2-2; possible D gene TRBD1, 5 bases. This CDR3 contains 13 residues. V lost 2 bases to trimming and J lost 5 bases, with 6 bases between them. Germline V CDR1 and CDR2: MNHNS, SASEGT.

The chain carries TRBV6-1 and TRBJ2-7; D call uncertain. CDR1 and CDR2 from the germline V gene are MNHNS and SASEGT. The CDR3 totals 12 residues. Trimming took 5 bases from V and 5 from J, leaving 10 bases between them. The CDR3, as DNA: TGTGCCAGCAGTCCCAAGCGTAACGAGCAGTACTTC. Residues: CASSPKRNEQYF.

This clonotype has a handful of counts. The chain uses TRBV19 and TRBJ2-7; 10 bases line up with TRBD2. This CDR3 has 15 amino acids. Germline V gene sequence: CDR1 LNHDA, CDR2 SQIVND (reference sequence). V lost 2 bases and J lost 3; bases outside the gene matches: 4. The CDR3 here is CASSILAGGLYEQYF. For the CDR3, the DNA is TGTGCCAGTAGTATATTAGCGGGAGGACTCTACGAGCAGTACTTC.

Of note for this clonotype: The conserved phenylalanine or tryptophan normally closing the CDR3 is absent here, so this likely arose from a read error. CDR3 region: CASTDLTGELFS. DNA for the CDR3: TGTGCCAGTACCGATCTCACCGGGGAGCTGTTTTCT. The V and J genes are TRBV19 and TRBJ2-2, with no clear D. CDR1 is LNHDA, CDR2 SQIVND, per germline (reference sequence). The CDR3 has 12 amino acids. V shed 7 bases and J shed 4 bases, with 7 bases lying between them.

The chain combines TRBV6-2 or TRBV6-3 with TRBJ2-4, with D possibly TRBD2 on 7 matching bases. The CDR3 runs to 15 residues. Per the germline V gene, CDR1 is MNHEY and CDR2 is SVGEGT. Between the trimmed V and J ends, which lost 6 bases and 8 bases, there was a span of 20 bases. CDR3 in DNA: TGTGCCAGCAGCCGGGGGGCTCGGCAGGAGCACATTCAGTACTTC. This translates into CASSRGARQEHIQYF.

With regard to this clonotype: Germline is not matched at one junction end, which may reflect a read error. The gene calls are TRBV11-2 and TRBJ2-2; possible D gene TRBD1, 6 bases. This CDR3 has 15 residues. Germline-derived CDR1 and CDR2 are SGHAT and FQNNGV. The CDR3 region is CASSLRQVNTGEPFF. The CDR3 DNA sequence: TGTGCCAGCAGCTTACGACAGGTGAACACCGGGGAGCCGTTTTTT. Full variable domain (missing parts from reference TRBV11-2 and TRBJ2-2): EAGVAQSPRYKIIEKRQSVAFWCNPISGHATLYWYQQILGQGPKLLIQFQNNGVVDDSQLPKDRFSAERLKGVDSTLKIQPAKLEDSAVYLCASSLRQVNTGEPFFGEGSRLTVL.

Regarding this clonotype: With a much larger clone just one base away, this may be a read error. DNA for the CDR3: TGTGCCAGCAGCTTGACAGGAAGATATGATTCACCCCTCCACTTT. Translated: CASSLTGRYDSPLHF. This chain uses TRBV11-2 with TRBJ1-6; TRBD1 might be the D (6 bases). The ends were cut back, 3 bases at V and 8 bases at J, with 14 bases in the middle. The CDR3 loop spans 15 amino acids. The germline V gene encodes CDR1 SGHAT and CDR2 FQNNGV.

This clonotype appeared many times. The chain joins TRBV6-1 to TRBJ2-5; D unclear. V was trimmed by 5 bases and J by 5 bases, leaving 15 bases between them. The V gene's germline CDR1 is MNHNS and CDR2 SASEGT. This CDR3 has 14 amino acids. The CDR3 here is CASSSHTSRETQYF. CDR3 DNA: TGTGCCAGCAGTTCCCACACCTCTAGGGAGACCCAGTACTTC.

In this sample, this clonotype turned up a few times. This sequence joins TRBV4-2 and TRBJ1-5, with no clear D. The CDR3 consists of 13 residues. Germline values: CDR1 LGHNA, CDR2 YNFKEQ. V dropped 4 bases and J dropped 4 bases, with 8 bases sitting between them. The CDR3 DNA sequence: TGTGCCAGCAGCCCCACCCCAAATCAGCCCCAGCATTTT. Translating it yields CASSPTPNQPQHF.

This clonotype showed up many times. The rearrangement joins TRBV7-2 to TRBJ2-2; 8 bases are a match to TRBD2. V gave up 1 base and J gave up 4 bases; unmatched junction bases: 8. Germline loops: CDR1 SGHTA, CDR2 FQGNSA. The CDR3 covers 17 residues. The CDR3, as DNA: TGTGCCAGCAGCTTAGTGGCTAGCGGGCTGAGCACCGGGGAGCTGTTTTTT. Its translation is CASSLVASGLSTGELFF.

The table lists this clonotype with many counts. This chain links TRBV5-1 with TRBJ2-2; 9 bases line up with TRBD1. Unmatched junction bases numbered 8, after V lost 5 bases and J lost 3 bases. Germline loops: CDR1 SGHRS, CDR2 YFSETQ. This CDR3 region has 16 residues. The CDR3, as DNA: TGCGCCAGCAGTCGAACCGGGACAGGGTACACCGGGGAGCTGTTTTTT. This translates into CASSRTGTGYTGELFF.

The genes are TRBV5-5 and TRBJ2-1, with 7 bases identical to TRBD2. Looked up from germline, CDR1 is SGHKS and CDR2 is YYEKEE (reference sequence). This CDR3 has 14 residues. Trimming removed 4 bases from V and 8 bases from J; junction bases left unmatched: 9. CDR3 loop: CASSTRGSGHEQFF. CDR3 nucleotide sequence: TGTGCCAGCAGCACCCGGGGTAGCGGGCATGAGCAGTTCTTC.

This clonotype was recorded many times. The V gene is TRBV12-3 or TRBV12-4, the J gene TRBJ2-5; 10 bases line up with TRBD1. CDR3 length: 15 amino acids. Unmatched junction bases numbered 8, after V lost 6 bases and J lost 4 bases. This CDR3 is CASRATGGVGETQYF. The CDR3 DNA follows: TGTGCCAGCAGGGCGACAGGGGGCGTCGGAGAGACCCAGTACTTC.

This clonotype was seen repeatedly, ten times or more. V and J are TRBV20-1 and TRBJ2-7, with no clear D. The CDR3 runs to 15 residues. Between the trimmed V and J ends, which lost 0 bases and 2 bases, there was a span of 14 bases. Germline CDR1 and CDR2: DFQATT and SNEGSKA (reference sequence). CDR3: CSAREVRLLAYEQYF. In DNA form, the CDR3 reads TGCAGTGCTAGAGAGGTCAGACTGCTGGCCTACGAGCAGTACTTC.

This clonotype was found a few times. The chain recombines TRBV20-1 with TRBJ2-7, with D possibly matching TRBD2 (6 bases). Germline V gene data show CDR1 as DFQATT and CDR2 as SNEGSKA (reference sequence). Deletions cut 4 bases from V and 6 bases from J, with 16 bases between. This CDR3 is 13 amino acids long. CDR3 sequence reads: CSATGTPPGEQYF. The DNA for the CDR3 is TGCAGTGCTACCGGGACTCCCCCTGGCGAGCAGTACTTC.

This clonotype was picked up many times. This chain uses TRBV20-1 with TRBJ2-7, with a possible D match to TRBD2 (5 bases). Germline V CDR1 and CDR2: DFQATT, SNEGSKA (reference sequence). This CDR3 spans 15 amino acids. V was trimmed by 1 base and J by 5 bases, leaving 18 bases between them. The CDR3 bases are TGCAGTGCTAGAGTGGGAGACGTATACTACGACGAGCAGTACTTC. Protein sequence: CSARVGDVYYDEQYF.

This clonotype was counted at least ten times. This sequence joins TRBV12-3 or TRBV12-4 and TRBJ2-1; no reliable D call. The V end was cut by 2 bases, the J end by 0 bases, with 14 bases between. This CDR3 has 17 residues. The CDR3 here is CASSLYRADRSYNEQFF. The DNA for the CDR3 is TGTGCCAGCAGTTTATATAGGGCGGACCGCTCCTACAATGAGCAGTTCTTC.

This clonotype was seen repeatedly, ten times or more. The CDR3 DNA follows: TGTGCCATCAGTGAGTCGGGGGAGGGGGGCTACTCTGGGGCCAACGTCCTGACTTTC. Translated: CAISESGEGGYSGANVLTF. This chain links TRBV10-3 with TRBJ2-6; maybe TRBD2 (7 bases). V was trimmed by 0 bases and J by 0 bases, leaving 15 bases between them. This CDR3 spans 19 amino acids. The germline V gene encodes CDR1 ENHRY and CDR2 SYGVKD.

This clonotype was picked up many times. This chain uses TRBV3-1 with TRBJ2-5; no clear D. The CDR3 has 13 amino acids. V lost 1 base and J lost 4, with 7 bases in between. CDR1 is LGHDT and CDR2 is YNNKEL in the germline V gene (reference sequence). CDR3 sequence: CASSQGMGETQYF. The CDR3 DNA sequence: TGTGCCAGCAGCCAAGGGATGGGAGAGACCCAGTACTTC.

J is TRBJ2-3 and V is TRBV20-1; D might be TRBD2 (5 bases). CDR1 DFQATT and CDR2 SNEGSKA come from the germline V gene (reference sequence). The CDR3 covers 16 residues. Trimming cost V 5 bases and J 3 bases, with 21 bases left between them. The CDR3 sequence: CSASTPSPGITDTQYF. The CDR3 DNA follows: TGCAGTGCTTCAACCCCTAGTCCGGGGATAACAGATACGCAGTATTTT.

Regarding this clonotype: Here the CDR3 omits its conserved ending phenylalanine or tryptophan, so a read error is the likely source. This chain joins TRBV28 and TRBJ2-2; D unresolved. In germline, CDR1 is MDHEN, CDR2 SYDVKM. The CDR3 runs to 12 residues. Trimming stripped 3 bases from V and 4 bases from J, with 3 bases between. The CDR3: CASSLPTGELFL. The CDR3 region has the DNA TGTGCCAGCAGTTTGCCCACCGGGGAGCTGTTTTTA.

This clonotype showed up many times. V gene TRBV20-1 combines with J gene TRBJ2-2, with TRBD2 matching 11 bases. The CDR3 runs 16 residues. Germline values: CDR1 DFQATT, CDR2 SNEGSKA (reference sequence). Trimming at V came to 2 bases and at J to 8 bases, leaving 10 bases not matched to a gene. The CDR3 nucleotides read TGCAGTGCTAGATCAGGACTAGCGGGCGCGATAGGGGAGCTGTTTTTT. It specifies CSARSGLAGAIGELFF.

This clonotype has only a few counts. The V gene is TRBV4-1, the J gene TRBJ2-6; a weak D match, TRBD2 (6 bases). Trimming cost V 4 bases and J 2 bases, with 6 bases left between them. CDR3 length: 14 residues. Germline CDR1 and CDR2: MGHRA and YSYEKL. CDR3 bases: TGCGCCAGCAGCCGCGGGACTGGGGCCAACGTCCTGACTTTC. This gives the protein CASSRGTGANVLTF.

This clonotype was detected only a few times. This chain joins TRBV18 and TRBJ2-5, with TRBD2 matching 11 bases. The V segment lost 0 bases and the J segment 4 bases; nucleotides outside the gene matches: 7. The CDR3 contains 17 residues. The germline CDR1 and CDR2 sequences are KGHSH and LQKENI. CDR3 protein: CASSPPVGSGRGETQYF. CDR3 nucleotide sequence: TGTGCCAGCTCACCACCTGTCGGTAGCGGGAGGGGAGAGACCCAGTACTTC.

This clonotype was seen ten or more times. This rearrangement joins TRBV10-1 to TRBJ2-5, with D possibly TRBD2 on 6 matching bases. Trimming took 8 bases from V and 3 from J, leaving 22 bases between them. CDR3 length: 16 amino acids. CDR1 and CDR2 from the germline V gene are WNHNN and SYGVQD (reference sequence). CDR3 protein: CASWGVSTEREETQYF. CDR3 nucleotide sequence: TGCGCCAGCTGGGGGGTTTCGACCGAGCGGGAAGAGACCCAGTACTTC.

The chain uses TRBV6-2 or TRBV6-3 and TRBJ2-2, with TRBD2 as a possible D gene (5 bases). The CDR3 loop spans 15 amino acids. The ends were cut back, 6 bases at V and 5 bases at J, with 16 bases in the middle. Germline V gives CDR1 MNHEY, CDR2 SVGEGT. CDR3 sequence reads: CASRQWVSGTGELFF. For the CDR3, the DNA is TGTGCCAGCAGACAATGGGTCTCGGGAACCGGGGAGCTGTTTTTT.

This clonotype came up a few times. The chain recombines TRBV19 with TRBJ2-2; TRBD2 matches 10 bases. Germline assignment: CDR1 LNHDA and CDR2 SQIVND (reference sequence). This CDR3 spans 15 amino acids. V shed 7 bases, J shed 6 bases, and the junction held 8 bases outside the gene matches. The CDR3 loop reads CASKGGLAGAGELFF. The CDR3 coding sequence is TGTGCCAGTAAGGGCGGGCTAGCGGGAGCCGGGGAGCTGTTTTTT.